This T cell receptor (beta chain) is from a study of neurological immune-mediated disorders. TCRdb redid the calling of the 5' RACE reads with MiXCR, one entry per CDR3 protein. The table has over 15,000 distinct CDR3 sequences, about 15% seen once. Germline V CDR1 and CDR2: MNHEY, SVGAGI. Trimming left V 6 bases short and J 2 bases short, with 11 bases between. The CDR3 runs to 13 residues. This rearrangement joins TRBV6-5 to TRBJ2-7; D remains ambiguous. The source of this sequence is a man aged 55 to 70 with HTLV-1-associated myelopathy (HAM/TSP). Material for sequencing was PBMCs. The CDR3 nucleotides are TGTGCCAGCAGCTACATTGGGCCCTACGAGCAGTACTTC. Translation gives CASSYIGPYEQYF.